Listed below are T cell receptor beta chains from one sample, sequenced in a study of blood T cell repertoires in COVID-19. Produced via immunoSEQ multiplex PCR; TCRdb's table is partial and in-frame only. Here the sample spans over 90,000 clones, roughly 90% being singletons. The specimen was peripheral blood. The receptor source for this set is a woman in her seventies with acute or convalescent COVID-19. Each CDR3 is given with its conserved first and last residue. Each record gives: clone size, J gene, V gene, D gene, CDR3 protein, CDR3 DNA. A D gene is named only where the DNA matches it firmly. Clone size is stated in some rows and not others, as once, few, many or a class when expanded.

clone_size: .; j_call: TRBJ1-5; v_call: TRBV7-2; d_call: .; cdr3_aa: CASSLEGGFRNQPQHF; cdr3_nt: TGTGCCAGCAGCTTAGAAGGGGGATTTCGAAATCAGCCCCAGCATTTT
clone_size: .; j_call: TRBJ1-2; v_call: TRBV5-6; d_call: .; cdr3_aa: CASSFVQIGYTF; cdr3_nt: TGTGCCAGCAGCTTCGTACAGATTGGATACACCTTC
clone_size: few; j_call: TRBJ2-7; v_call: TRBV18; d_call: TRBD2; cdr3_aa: CASSPGGSYKEQYF; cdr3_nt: TGTGCCAGCTCACCAGGCGGGAGTTATAAGGAGCAGTACTTC
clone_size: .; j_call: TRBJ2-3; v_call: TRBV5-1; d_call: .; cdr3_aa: CASSLVSDTQYF; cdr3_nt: TGCGCCAGCAGCTTGGTATCAGATACGCAGTATTTT
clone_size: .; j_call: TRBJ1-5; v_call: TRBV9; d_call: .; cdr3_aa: CASSVSGSGNQPQHF; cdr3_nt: TGTGCCAGCAGCGTTTCAGGGTCCGGCAATCAGCCCCAGCATTTT
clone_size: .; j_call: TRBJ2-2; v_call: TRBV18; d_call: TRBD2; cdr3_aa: CASSPTTSGIGELFF; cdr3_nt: TGTGCCAGCTCACCAACGACTAGCGGGATTGGGGAGCTGTTTTTT
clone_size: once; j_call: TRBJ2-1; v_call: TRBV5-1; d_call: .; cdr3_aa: CAKGRGASHNEQFF; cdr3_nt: TGCGCCAAAGGGAGGGGGGCTTCCCACAATGAGCAGTTCTTC
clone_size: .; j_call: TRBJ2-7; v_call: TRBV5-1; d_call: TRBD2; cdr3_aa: CASSYLIAGGASYEQYF; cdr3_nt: TGCGCCAGCAGCTACCTGATAGCGGGAGGGGCCTCCTACGAGCAGTACTTC
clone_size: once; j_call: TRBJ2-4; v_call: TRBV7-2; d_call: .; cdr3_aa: CASSLGVSWNIQYF; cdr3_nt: TGTGCCAGCAGCTTAGGCGTTTCGTGGAACATTCAGTACTTC
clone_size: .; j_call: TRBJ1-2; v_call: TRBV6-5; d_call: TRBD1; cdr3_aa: CASSYGQGLTNYGYTF; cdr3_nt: TGTGCCAGCAGTTACGGACAGGGGTTAACTAACTATGGCTACACCTTC
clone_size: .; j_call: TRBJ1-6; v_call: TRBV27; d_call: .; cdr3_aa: CASKPQGSSPLHF; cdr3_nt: TGTGCCAGCAAACCTCAGGGGAGTTCACCCCTCCACTTT
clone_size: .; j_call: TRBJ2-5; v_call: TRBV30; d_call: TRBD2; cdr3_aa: CAWSVGASGRGQETQYF; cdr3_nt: TGTGCCTGGAGTGTAGGGGCGAGCGGGAGGGGACAAGAGACCCAGTACTTC
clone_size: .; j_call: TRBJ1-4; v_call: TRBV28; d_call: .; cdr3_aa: CASTRGSAGYGEKLFF; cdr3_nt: TGTGCCAGCACTAGAGGATCGGCAGGGTATGGAGAAAAACTGTTTTTT
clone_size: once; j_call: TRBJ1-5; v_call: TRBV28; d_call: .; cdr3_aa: CASSLPGGGQPQHF; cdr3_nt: TGTGCCAGCAGCCTGCCCGGGGGAGGGCAGCCCCAGCATTTT
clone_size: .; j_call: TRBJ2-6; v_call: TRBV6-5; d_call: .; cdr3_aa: CASRLTVGGANVLTF; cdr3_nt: TGTGCCAGCAGATTGACAGTTGGCGGGGCCAACGTCCTGACTTTC
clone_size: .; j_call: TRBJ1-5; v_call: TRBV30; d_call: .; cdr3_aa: CAWSVTQGRQPQHF; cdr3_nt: TGTGCCTGGAGTGTTACACAGGGTAGGCAGCCCCAGCATTTT
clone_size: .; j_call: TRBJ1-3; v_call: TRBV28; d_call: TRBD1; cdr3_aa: CASSSPTGAAGNTIYF; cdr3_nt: TGTGCCAGCAGCTCGCCGACAGGGGCGGCTGGAAACACCATATATTTT
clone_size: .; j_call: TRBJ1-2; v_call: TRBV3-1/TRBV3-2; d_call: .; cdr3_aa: CASSQDNEGGGYTF; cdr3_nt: TGTGCCAGCAGCCAAGATAATGAAGGGGGTGGCTACACCTTC
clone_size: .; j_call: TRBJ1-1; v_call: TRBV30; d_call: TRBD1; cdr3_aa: CAWSATGGEAFF; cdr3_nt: TGTGCCTGGAGTGCAACAGGGGGGGAAGCTTTCTTT
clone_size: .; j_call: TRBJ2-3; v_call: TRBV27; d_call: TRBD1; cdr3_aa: CASQRLGQGFPGTQYF; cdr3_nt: TGTGCCAGCCAAAGATTGGGACAGGGATTCCCCGGTACGCAGTATTTT
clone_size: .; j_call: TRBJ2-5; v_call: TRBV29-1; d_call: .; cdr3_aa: CSGPGTMKETQYF; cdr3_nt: TGCAGCGGTCCCGGGACAATGAAAGAGACCCAGTACTTC